This passage covers 28 T cell receptor beta chains from one sample sequenced in a study of blood T cell repertoires in COVID-19. Assay: immunoSEQ multiplex PCR; the TCRdb copy retains only in-frame clones and omits some. Of under 300,000 clones listed, 89% are singletons. Sample: peripheral blood. These receptors were taken from a woman between 40 and 55 years old who had recovered from COVID-19.

J is TRBJ2-2 and V is TRBV6-5; 9 nucleotides align to TRBD1. The V and J ends lost 4 bases and 8 bases, in that order; junction bases with no gene match: 5. The CDR3 spans 14 residues. The germline V gene has CDR1 MNHEY and CDR2 SVGAGI. The DNA of the CDR3 is TGTGCCAGCAGTTTGGGACAGGGCCCAGGGGAGCTGTTTTTT. Translation gives CASSLGQGPGELFF.

The chain carries TRBV24-1 and TRBJ2-2, with TRBD2 matching over 7 bases. Trimming at V came to 5 bases and at J to 4 bases, leaving 9 bases not matched to a gene. The length of the CDR3 is 16 residues. Germline CDR1 reads KGHDR; CDR2 reads SFDVKD. CDR3 sequence reads: CATSVWASGGTGELFF. The CDR3 DNA is TGTGCCACCAGTGTGTGGGCTAGCGGAGGCACCGGGGAGCTGTTTTTT.

CDR3 sequence (DNA): TGTGCCACCAGTGATACTCCGGGTCTCTACGAGCAGTACGTC. Residues: CATSDTPGLYEQYV. This chain uses TRBV24-1 with TRBJ2-7; D call uncertain. From germline, CDR1 is KGHDR and CDR2 SFDVKD. The CDR3 sequence is 14 residues long. Trimming stripped 3 bases from V and 3 bases from J, with 11 bases between.

The V call is TRBV5-1, the J call TRBJ1-2; the D is unclear. V lost 0 bases, J lost 8 bases, and 8 bases lay in between. CDR3 length: 12 amino acids. Germline CDR1 is SGHRS and CDR2 is YFSETQ. This chain's CDR3 is CASSLDGYGYTF. CDR3 nucleotides: TGCGCCAGCAGCTTGGACGGGTACGGCTACACCTTC. The full variable domain, with the rest looked up from reference TRBV5-1 and TRBJ1-2, is KAGVTQTPRYLIKTRGQQVTLSCSPISGHRSVSWYQQTPGQGLQFLFEYFSETQRNKGNFPGRFSGRQFSNSRSEMNVSTLELGDSALYLCASSLDGYGYTFGSGTRLTVV.

The V gene is TRBV21-1, the J gene TRBJ2-1; the table assigns TRBD2, which was not confirmed against the DNA. TRBV21-1 is described as a pseudogene. This CDR3 region has 12 residues. CDR3 sequence: CASTRGGVEQFF. CDR3 coding DNA: TGTGCCAGCACCCGTGGGGGGGTTGAGCAGTTCTTC.

The gene calls are TRBV2 and TRBJ1-1; D ambiguous. The CDR3 spans 13 residues. Germline V gene data show CDR1 as SNHLY and CDR2 as FYNNEI. With 4 bases removed from V and 1 base from J, the gap between germline ends came to 7 bases. The CDR3 reads CASSVHGNTEAFF. The CDR3 region has the DNA TGTGCCAGCAGTGTTCACGGGAACACTGAAGCTTTCTTT. Variable domain in full (rest from reference TRBV2 and TRBJ1-1): EPEVTQTPSHQVTQMGQEVILRCVPISNHLYFYWYRQILGQKVEFLVSFYNNEISEKSEIFDDQFSVERPDGSNFTLKIRSTKLEDSAMYFCASSVHGNTEAFFGQGTRLTVV.

This clone was counted a few times. J is TRBJ2-1 and V is TRBV3-1 (or the pseudogene TRBV3-2); 7 positions match TRBD2. The trim removed 3 bases at V and 8 bases at J, leaving 16 bases unmatched. In germline, CDR1 is LGHDT, CDR2 YNNKEL (reference sequence). The CDR3 has 17 amino acids. The CDR3 region is CASSQTFERGTEDEQFF. In DNA form, the CDR3 reads TGTGCCAGCAGCCAGACCTTCGAGCGGGGAACCGAGGATGAGCAGTTCTTC.

The rearrangement uses TRBV6-5 and TRBJ1-1; TRBD1 aligns across 7 bases. The length of the CDR3 is 14 residues. Germline CDR1 MNHEY, CDR2 SVGAGI. V lost 2 bases to trimming and J lost 8 bases; unmatched junction nucleotides: 8. The CDR3, as DNA: TGTGCCAGCAGTTACGAGGACAGGAGGGGGGAAGCTTTCTTT. Translated, it gives CASSYEDRRGEAFF.

The rearrangement joins TRBV6-5 to TRBJ2-1; a weak D match, TRBD2 (6 bases). CDR1 is MNHEY and CDR2 is SVGAGI in the germline V gene. V dropped 6 bases and J dropped 3 bases, with 12 bases sitting between them. The length of the CDR3 is 14 residues. CDR3 amino acids: CASSPGLYYNEQFF. The DNA for the CDR3 is TGTGCCAGCAGCCCGGGACTTTACTACAATGAGCAGTTCTTC.

CDR3 region: CASSSRGNTEAFF. The CDR3 DNA reads as TGTGCCAGCTCATCCAGGGGGAACACTGAAGCTTTCTTT. This chain connects TRBV18 to TRBJ1-1; maybe TRBD1 (6 bases). Germline-derived CDR1 and CDR2 are KGHSH and LQKENI. The CDR3 covers 13 residues. V was trimmed by 5 bases and J by 1 base, leaving 8 bases between them.

V usage is TRBV30 and J usage is TRBJ2-1; weak D call: TRBD1 (6 bases). This CDR3 has 13 amino acids. Trimming stripped 4 bases from V and 7 bases from J, with 14 bases between. Germline loops: CDR1 GTSNPN, CDR2 SVGIG (reference sequence). This CDR3 reads CAWNRETGNEQFF. For the CDR3, the DNA is TGTGCCTGGAACAGGGAGACGGGGAATGAGCAGTTCTTC.

J is TRBJ2-3 and V is TRBV6-2 or TRBV6-3, with D possibly matching TRBD2 (6 bases). From germline, CDR1 is MNHEY and CDR2 SVGEGT. V dropped 5 bases and J dropped 4 bases, with 19 bases sitting between them. The CDR3 extends over 16 amino acids. The CDR3 sequence: CASSHPGRRGADTQYF. The CDR3 DNA is TGTGCCAGCAGTCACCCCGGCAGGAGGGGCGCAGATACGCAGTATTTT.

This clone was seen once. The chain combines TRBV19 with TRBJ1-2, with TRBD1 identical over 7 bases. Losses at the gene ends were 5 bases for V and 5 bases for J; bases not matched to a gene: 8. The CDR3 has 14 residues. The germline V gene has CDR1 LNHDA and CDR2 SQIVND (reference sequence). CDR3 sequence reads: CASSGGTALYGYTF. The DNA for the CDR3 is TGTGCCAGTAGTGGGGGGACAGCTCTTTATGGCTACACCTTC.

J is TRBJ2-3 and V is TRBV6-5; 9 bases align to TRBD2. V dropped 2 bases and J dropped 4; count of bases not matched to a gene: 4. The CDR3 loop spans 15 amino acids. The germline V gene has CDR1 MNHEY and CDR2 SVGAGI. CDR3 coding DNA: TGTGCCAGCAGTTACCTAGCGGGGAAACCAGATACGCAGTATTTT. Protein sequence: CASSYLAGKPDTQYF.

J is TRBJ1-1 and V is TRBV3-1 (or the pseudogene TRBV3-2), with a tentative D call TRBD1 (6 bases). Trimming took 1 base from V and 3 from J, leaving 15 bases between them. Germline V gene sequence: CDR1 LGHDT, CDR2 YNNKEL (reference sequence). This CDR3 comprises 16 residues. CDR3 sequence reads: CASSQGGTGIYTEAFF. DNA for the CDR3: TGTGCCAGCAGCCAAGGAGGAACAGGGATATACACTGAAGCTTTCTTT.

This clone is a singleton in its sample. The chain recombines TRBV10-3 with TRBJ2-2; D is undetermined. The CDR3 runs to 15 residues. The V end was cut by 2 bases, the J end by 6 bases, with 13 bases between. Germline loops: CDR1 ENHRY, CDR2 SYGVKD. The CDR3 nucleotides read TGTGCCATCAGTGAGATAAGCACCTCCCCCGGGGAGCTGTTTTTT. As protein: CAISEISTSPGELFF.

The chain carries TRBV12-3 or TRBV12-4 and TRBJ1-2; no clear D. CDR3 length: 13 amino acids. The germline V and J ends were trimmed by 6 bases and 8 bases, with 16 bases remaining between them. The CDR3 DNA reads TGTGCCAGCAGATCCTCATCCGGAGGGGGCTACACCTTC. Protein product: CASRSSSGGGYTF.

The V gene is TRBV7-9, the J gene TRBJ1-1; D perhaps matches TRBD1 (6 bases). Germline V gene sequence: CDR1 SEHNR, CDR2 FQNEAQ (reference sequence). This CDR3 has 15 residues. V lost 3 bases, J lost 0 bases, and 11 bases lay in between. The CDR3 is CASSLNRAMNTEAFF. CDR3 nucleotide sequence: TGTGCCAGCAGCTTGAACAGGGCGATGAACACTGAAGCTTTCTTT.

The chain couples TRBV12-3 or TRBV12-4 to TRBJ1-4, with a weak D call TRBD1 (5 bases). Deletions cut 5 bases from V and 7 bases from J, with 11 bases between. The CDR3 is 13 amino acids. CDR3 DNA sequence: TGTGCCAGCAGTACACAGGTTGGTGAAAAACTGTTTTTT. It translates to CASSTQVGEKLFF.

This CDR3 is CASSAGEYTGELFF. The CDR3 DNA follows: TGTGCCAGCAGTGCGGGGGAATACACCGGGGAGCTGTTTTTT. V gene TRBV6-4 combines with J gene TRBJ2-2; possible D gene TRBD2, 6 bases. Germline V lookup: CDR1 MRHNA, CDR2 SNTAGT. V gave up 4 bases and J gave up 3 bases, with 9 bases separating them. The CDR3 sequence is 14 residues long.

V gene TRBV13 combines with J gene TRBJ2-7, with a possible D match to TRBD2 (7 bases). This CDR3 has 15 amino acids. Per the germline V gene, CDR1 is PRHDT and CDR2 is FYEKMQ (reference sequence). V was clipped by 5 bases and J by 6 bases, with 20 bases between them. The CDR3 region is CASSTLLAPRGEQYV. The DNA of the CDR3 is TGTGCCAGCAGCACCTTACTAGCGCCCAGGGGCGAGCAGTACGTC.

The chain uses TRBV4-1 and TRBJ1-6, with D tentatively TRBD1 (6 bases). This CDR3 has 15 amino acids. V gave up 5 bases and J gave up 9 bases, with 17 bases separating them. CDR1 and CDR2 from the germline V gene are MGHRA and YSYEKL. CDR3 protein: CASSSETGITSPLHF. The CDR3 coding sequence is TGCGCCAGCAGCTCTGAGACAGGAATTACTTCACCCCTCCACTTT.

This chain joins TRBV6-5 and TRBJ1-2, with 9 nucleotides matching TRBD1. Germline V lookup: CDR1 MNHEY, CDR2 SVGAGI. The CDR3 spans 12 residues. Trimming removed 11 bases from V and 9 bases from J; junction bases left unmatched: 10. The CDR3 DNA follows: TGTGCCGCCTCACAGGGGGCGCACAGCTACACCTTC. It is translated as CAASQGAHSYTF.

V is TRBV5-6 and J is TRBJ1-1, with 10 bases aligning to TRBD1. This CDR3 is built from 17 residues. V shed 4 bases, J shed 2 bases, and the junction held 11 bases outside the gene matches. Germline CDR1 reads SGHDT; CDR2 reads YYEEEE. Here the CDR3 DNA reads TGTGCCAGCAGCCCCCTAGGGACAGGGGTAGGAAACACTGAAGCTTTCTTT. Amino acids: CASSPLGTGVGNTEAFF.

The chain employs TRBV5-6 and TRBJ2-1; 9 bases line up with TRBD1. Trimming took 4 bases from V and 13 from J; bases not matched to a gene: 6. The CDR3 length is 12 residues. Germline CDR1 and CDR2: SGHDT and YYEEEE. CDR3 residues: CASSPGDRAQFF. For the CDR3, the DNA is TGTGCCAGCAGCCCGGGGGACAGGGCTCAGTTCTTC.

V is TRBV15 and J is TRBJ1-1; D is possibly TRBD1 (5 bases). Per the germline V gene, CDR1 is LNHNV and CDR2 is YYDKDF (reference sequence). The CDR3 runs to 14 residues. Between the trimmed V and J ends, which lost 3 bases and 6 bases, there was a span of 14 bases. The CDR3 spells CATSSRVVYSEAFF. The CDR3 region has the DNA TGTGCCACCAGCAGCAGGGTGGTATATTCTGAAGCTTTCTTT.

The rearrangement joins TRBV7-9 to TRBJ2-7, with unresolved D. CDR3 length equals 14 residues. CDR1 and CDR2 from the germline V gene are SEHNR and FQNEAQ (reference sequence). V was shortened by 6 bases and J by 1 base, with 13 bases between the two germline ends. CDR3 DNA sequence: TGTGCCAGCAGTCCCCACTATGGTTCCTACGAGCAGTACTTC. Encoded protein: CASSPHYGSYEQYF.

This clone was seen just once. This chain connects TRBV29-1 to TRBJ1-2; D gene uncertain. The CDR3 spans 12 residues. The germline gives CDR1 SQVTM, CDR2 ANQGSEA. Trimming took 3 bases from V and 7 from J, leaving 12 bases between them. The CDR3 DNA is TGCAGCGTTGAGGGATCCAGCGGTGGCTACACCTTC. Its protein is CSVEGSSGGYTF.